These T cell receptor beta chains were read from a single sample in a study of shared clonotypes between healthy human individuals. The repertoire was sequenced with immunoSEQ multiplex PCR; TCRdb's copy has only in-frame clones and lacks some. The sample includes about 2 million clones, around 95% seen only once; the top ten take more than 0.1%. The source material was naive CD4+ T cells sorted from blood. All receptors come from a man between 18 and 35 years old in good health. Each CDR3 is given with its conserved first and last residue. D genes are given only for firm matches.

v_call: TRBV1; d_call: NA; j_call: TRBJ2-5; cdr3_aa: CTSSQERGTPGETQYF
v_call: TRBV29-1; d_call: TRBD2; j_call: TRBJ2-1; cdr3_aa: CSVEVAGDYNEQFF
v_call: TRBV5-4; d_call: NA; j_call: TRBJ1-2; cdr3_aa: CASSFAQDNYGYTF
v_call: TRBV19; d_call: TRBD2; j_call: TRBJ2-1; cdr3_aa: CNTEYWRGSSYNEQFF
v_call: TRBV6-5; d_call: TRBD1; j_call: TRBJ1-5; cdr3_aa: CASSRGQGGDQPQHF
v_call: TRBV5-1; d_call: NA; j_call: TRBJ2-2; cdr3_aa: CASSPDSSGELFF
v_call: TRBV12-5; d_call: NA; j_call: TRBJ2-5; cdr3_aa: CASAWGDPQETQYF
v_call: TRBV30; d_call: NA; j_call: TRBJ2-5; cdr3_aa: CAWSFYRETQYF
v_call: TRBV7-8; d_call: NA; j_call: TRBJ2-7; cdr3_aa: CASSLGGTEQYF
v_call: TRBV2; d_call: NA; j_call: TRBJ2-3; cdr3_aa: CASSDSLTSTDTQYF
v_call: TRBV19; d_call: TRBD1; j_call: TRBJ1-5; cdr3_aa: CASSVDRANQPQHF
v_call: TRBV2; d_call: NA; j_call: TRBJ2-5; cdr3_aa: CASSVGSIETQYF
v_call: TRBV5-1; d_call: NA; j_call: TRBJ1-1; cdr3_aa: CASSFGGRDDTEAFF
v_call: TRBV10-3; d_call: NA; j_call: TRBJ1-6; cdr3_aa: CAISEGGLVTAYNSPLHF
v_call: TRBV20-1; d_call: NA; j_call: TRBJ2-7; cdr3_aa: CSTSGQYF
v_call: TRBV5-1; d_call: TRBD2; j_call: TRBJ2-2; cdr3_aa: CASTGLAGVAGELFF
v_call: TRBV6-1; d_call: NA; j_call: TRBJ2-7; cdr3_aa: CASNRAYEQYF
v_call: TRBV7-2; d_call: TRBD2; j_call: TRBJ2-7; cdr3_aa: CASSYGDSGRRQSYEQYF
v_call: TRBV7-7; d_call: NA; j_call: TRBJ1-1; cdr3_aa: CASSLERGGEAFF
v_call: TRBV9; d_call: TRBD1; j_call: TRBJ1-2; cdr3_aa: CASSPGQGNYGYTF
v_call: TRBV7-8; d_call: TRBD1; j_call: TRBJ1-2; cdr3_aa: CASSLVLGQGTNYGYTF
v_call: TRBV5-4; d_call: NA; j_call: TRBJ1-6; cdr3_aa: CASSLGGLGSPLHF
v_call: TRBV30; d_call: TRBD1; j_call: TRBJ1-2; cdr3_aa: CAWSEGDRESYGYTF
v_call: TRBV18; d_call: NA; j_call: TRBJ2-7; cdr3_aa: CASSPLPDHYEQYF
v_call: TRBV7-8; d_call: NA; j_call: TRBJ2-7; cdr3_aa: CASSSTGIEQYF
v_call: TRBV9; d_call: NA; j_call: TRBJ2-3; cdr3_aa: CASSTRGGSPDTQYF
v_call: TRBV9; d_call: NA; j_call: TRBJ1-1; cdr3_aa: CASRPWTENTEAFF
v_call: TRBV6-5; d_call: TRBD2; j_call: TRBJ2-7; cdr3_aa: CATGASGGPTYEQYF
v_call: TRBV5-1; d_call: TRBD1; j_call: TRBJ2-7; cdr3_aa: CASSPGTGLTYEQYF
v_call: TRBV7-7; d_call: TRBD2; j_call: TRBJ2-1; cdr3_aa: CASSTGLALSNEQFF
v_call: TRBV30; d_call: NA; j_call: TRBJ2-2; cdr3_aa: CAWSVVNTGELFF
v_call: TRBV5-1; d_call: NA; j_call: TRBJ1-3; cdr3_aa: CASSLEGARGNTIYF
v_call: TRBV30; d_call: TRBD1; j_call: TRBJ1-2; cdr3_aa: CAWSRDRVNYGYTF
v_call: TRBV11-2; d_call: NA; j_call: TRBJ2-1; cdr3_aa: CASSLGGTAFHEQFF
v_call: TRBV5-1; d_call: NA; j_call: TRBJ1-3; cdr3_aa: CASSLEVGSGNTIYF
v_call: TRBV30; d_call: NA; j_call: TRBJ1-4; cdr3_aa: CAWSTDQFRQKLFF
v_call: TRBV7-9; d_call: NA; j_call: TRBJ1-4; cdr3_aa: CASSLGQLDDNEKLFF
v_call: TRBV29-1; d_call: NA; j_call: TRBJ1-2; cdr3_aa: CSVEGGDGAPRYGYTF
v_call: TRBV29-1; d_call: NA; j_call: TRBJ2-2; cdr3_aa: CSVSGANTGELFF
v_call: TRBV6-5; d_call: NA; j_call: TRBJ2-2; cdr3_aa: CASSKGTAIGELFF
v_call: TRBV5-1; d_call: NA; j_call: TRBJ2-5; cdr3_aa: CASSLPRVSQETQYF
v_call: TRBV21-1; d_call: NA; j_call: TRBJ2-7; cdr3_aa: CASSKQGAYEQYF
v_call: TRBV4-3; d_call: TRBD2; j_call: TRBJ2-3; cdr3_aa: CASSRSPGLADTDTQYF
v_call: TRBV29-1; d_call: NA; j_call: TRBJ2-7; cdr3_aa: CSGDVGSEQYF
v_call: TRBV6-6; d_call: TRBD1; j_call: TRBJ2-1; cdr3_aa: CASSYGQGRVANEQFF
v_call: TRBV5-1; d_call: NA; j_call: TRBJ2-7; cdr3_aa: CASSSEGYEQYF
v_call: TRBV28; d_call: NA; j_call: TRBJ1-2; cdr3_aa: CASSLDRLGYTF
v_call: TRBV30; d_call: NA; j_call: TRBJ2-7; cdr3_aa: CAFLDRQRYEQYF
v_call: TRBV5-1; d_call: TRBD2; j_call: TRBJ2-7; cdr3_aa: CASSLEGLASYEQYF
v_call: TRBV28; d_call: TRBD1; j_call: TRBJ2-7; cdr3_aa: CASLSRQGSYEQYF
v_call: TRBV7-2; d_call: TRBD1; j_call: TRBJ2-5; cdr3_aa: CASSPTGGFQETQYF
v_call: TRBV10-2; d_call: NA; j_call: TRBJ2-1; cdr3_aa: CASSESSGGNYNEQFF
v_call: TRBV5-1; d_call: NA; j_call: TRBJ2-7; cdr3_aa: CATQINLSEQYF
v_call: TRBV9; d_call: TRBD1; j_call: TRBJ1-5; cdr3_aa: CASSFGTGGKDQPQHF
v_call: TRBV18; d_call: TRBD1; j_call: TRBJ1-2; cdr3_aa: CASSPISGTGDYGYTF
v_call: TRBV7-7; d_call: NA; j_call: TRBJ1-4; cdr3_aa: CASSLGKSPGEKLFF
v_call: TRBV18; d_call: NA; j_call: TRBJ1-1; cdr3_aa: CASSPANTEAFF
v_call: TRBV2; d_call: NA; j_call: TRBJ1-1; cdr3_aa: CASSIVAGGTEAFF
v_call: TRBV9; d_call: NA; j_call: TRBJ2-7; cdr3_aa: CASSVHEQYF